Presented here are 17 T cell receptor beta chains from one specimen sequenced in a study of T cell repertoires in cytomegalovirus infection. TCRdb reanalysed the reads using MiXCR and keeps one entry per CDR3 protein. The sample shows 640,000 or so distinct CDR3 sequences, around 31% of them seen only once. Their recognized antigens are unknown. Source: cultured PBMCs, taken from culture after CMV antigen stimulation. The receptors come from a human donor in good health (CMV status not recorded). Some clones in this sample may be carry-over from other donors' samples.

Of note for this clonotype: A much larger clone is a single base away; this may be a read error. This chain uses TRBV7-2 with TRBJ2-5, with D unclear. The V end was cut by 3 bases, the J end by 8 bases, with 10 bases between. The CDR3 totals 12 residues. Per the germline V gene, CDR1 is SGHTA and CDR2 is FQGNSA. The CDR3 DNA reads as TGTGCCAGCAGCTTCGGCAAGGATACCCAGTACTTC. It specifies CASSFGKDTQYF.

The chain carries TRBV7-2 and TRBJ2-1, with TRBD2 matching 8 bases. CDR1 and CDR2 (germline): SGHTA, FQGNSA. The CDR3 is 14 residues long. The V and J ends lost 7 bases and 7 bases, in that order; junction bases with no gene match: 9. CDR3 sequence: CASTFSGGVNEQFF. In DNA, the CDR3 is TGTGCCAGCACCTTCTCGGGGGGGGTGAATGAGCAGTTCTTC.

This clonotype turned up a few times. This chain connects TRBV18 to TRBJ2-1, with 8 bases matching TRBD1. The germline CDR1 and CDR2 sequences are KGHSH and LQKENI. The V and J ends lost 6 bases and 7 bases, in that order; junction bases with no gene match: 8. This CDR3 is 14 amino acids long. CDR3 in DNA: TGTGCCAGCTCGCCGGGACAGGCCGGAAATGAGCAGTTCTTC. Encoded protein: CASSPGQAGNEQFF.

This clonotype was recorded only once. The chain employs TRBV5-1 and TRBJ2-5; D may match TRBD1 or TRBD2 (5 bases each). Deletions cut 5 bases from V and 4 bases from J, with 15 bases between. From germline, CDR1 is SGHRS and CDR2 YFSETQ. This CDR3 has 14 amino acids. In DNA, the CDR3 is TGCGCCAGCAGAGGGACCGCGCATGGAGAGACCCAGTACTTC. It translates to CASRGTAHGETQYF.

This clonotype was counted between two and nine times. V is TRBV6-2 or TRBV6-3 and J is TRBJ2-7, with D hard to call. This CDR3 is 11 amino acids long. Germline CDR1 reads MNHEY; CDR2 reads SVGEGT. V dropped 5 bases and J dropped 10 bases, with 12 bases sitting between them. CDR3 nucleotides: TGTGCCAGCAGTAGAGGAGAGCCTCAGTACTTC. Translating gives CASSRGEPQYF.

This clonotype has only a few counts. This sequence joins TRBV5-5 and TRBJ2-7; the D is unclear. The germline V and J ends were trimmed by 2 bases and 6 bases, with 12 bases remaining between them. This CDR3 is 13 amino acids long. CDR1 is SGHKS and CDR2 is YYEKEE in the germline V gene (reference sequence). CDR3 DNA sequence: TGTGCCAGCAGCTTTGACCCTCCCGGCGAGCAGTACTTC. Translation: CASSFDPPGEQYF.

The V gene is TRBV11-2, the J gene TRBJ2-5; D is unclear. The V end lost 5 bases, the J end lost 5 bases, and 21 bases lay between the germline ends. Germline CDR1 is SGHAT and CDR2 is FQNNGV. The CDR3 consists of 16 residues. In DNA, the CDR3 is TGTGCCAGCAGCCCCGCCCAGGAAACACTCGGGGAGACCCAGTACTTC. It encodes CASSPAQETLGETQYF. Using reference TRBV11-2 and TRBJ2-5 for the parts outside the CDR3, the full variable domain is EAGVAQSPRYKIIEKRQSVAFWCNPISGHATLYWYQQILGQGPKLLIQFQNNGVVDDSQLPKDRFSAERLKGVDSTLKIQPAKLEDSAVYLCASSPAQETLGETQYFGPGTRLLVL.

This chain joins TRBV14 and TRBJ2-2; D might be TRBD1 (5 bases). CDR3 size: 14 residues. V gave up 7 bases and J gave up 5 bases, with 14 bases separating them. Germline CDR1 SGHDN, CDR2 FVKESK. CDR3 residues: CASKGIRGTGELFF. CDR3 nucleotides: TGTGCCAGCAAGGGGATCCGAGGTACCGGGGAGCTGTTTTTT.

In DNA, the CDR3 is TGCGCCAGCAGCCAAGTGACGGAGGGGGATCCTGGGGCCAACGTCCTGACTTTC. This encodes CASSQVTEGDPGANVLTF. This chain joins TRBV4-1 and TRBJ2-6; either TRBD1 or TRBD2 may fit D (6 bases each). CDR1 is MGHRA, CDR2 YSYEKL, per germline. The length of the CDR3 is 18 residues. Trimming stripped 1 base from V and 2 bases from J, with 15 bases between.

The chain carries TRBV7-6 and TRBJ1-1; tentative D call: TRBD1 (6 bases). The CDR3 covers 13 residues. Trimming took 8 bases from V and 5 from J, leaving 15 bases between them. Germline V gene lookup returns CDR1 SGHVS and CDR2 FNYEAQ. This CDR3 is CASPQGRGTEAFF. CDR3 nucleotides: TGTGCCAGCCCCCAGGGGCGAGGGACTGAAGCTTTCTTT.

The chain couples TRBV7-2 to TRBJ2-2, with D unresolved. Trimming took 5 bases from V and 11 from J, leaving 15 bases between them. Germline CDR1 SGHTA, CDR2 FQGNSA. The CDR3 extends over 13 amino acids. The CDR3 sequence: CASSTRPIVELFF. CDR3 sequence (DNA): TGTGCCAGCAGCACACGACCGATTGTCGAGCTGTTTTTT.

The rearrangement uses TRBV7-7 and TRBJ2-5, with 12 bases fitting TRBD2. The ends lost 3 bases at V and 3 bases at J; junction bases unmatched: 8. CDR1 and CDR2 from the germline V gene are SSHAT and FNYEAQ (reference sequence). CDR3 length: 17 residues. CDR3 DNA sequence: TGTGCCAGCAGCTTCCTTCTAGCGGGAGGGTCCGAAGAGACCCAGTACTTC. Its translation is CASSFLLAGGSEETQYF. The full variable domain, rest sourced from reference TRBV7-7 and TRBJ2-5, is GAGVSQSPRYKVTKRGQDVTLRCDPISSHATLYWYQQALGQGPEFLTYFNYEAQPDKSGLPSDRFSAERPEGSISTLTIQRTEQRDSAMYRCASSFLLAGGSEETQYFGPGTRLLVL.

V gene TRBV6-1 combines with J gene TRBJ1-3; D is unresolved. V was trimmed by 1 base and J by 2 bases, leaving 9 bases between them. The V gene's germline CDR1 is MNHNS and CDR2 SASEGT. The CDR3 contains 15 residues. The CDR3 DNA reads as TGTGCCAGCAGTGAAGATAGTAGGGCTGGAAACACCATATATTTT. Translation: CASSEDSRAGNTIYF.

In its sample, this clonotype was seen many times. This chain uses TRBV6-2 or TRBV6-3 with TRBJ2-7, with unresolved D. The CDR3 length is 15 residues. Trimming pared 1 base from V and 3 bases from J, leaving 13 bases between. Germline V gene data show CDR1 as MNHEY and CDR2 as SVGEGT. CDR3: CASSYLTVAHYEQYF. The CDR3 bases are TGTGCCAGCAGTTACTTAACCGTAGCACACTACGAGCAGTACTTC.

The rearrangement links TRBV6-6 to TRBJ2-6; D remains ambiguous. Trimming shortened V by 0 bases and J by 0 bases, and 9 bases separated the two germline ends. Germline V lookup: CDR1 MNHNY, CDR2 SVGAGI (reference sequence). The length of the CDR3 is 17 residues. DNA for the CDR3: TGTGCCAGCAGTTACTCGGCAGCAAGCTCTGGGGCCAACGTCCTGACTTTC. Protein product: CASSYSAASSGANVLTF.

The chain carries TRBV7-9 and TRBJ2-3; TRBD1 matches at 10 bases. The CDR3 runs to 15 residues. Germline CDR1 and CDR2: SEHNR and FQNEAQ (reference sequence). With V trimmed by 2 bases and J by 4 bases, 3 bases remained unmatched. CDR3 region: CASSLRDRGPDTQYF. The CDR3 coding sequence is TGTGCCAGCAGCTTAAGGGACAGGGGCCCAGATACGCAGTATTTT.

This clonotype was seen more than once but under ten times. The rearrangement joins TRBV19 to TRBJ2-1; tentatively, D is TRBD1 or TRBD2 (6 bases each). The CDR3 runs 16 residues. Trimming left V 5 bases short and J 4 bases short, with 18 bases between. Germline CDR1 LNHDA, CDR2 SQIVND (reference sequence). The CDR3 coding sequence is TGTGCCAGTAGTCCCTTGGGCAGGGGACTTTACAATGAGCAGTTCTTC. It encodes CASSPLGRGLYNEQFF.